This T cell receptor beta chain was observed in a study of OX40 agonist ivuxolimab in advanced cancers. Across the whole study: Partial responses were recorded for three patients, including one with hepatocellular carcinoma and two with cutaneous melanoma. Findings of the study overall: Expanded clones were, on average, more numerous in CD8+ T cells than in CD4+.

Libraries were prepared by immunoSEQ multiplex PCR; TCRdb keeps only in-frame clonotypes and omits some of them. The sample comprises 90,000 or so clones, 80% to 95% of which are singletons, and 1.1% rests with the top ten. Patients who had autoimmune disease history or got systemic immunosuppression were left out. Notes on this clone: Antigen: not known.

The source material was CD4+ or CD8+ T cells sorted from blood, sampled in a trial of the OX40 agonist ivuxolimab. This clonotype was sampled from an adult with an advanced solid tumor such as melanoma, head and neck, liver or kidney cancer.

CDR3 DNA: TGCGCCAGCAGCGCCCAGGGAGCGGCTAATGAAAAACTGTTTTTT. Protein: CASSAQGAANEKLFF. The genes are TRBV5-1 and TRBJ1-4, with TRBD1 as a possible D gene (5 bases). Trimming left V 4 bases short and J 3 bases short, with 13 bases between. CDR3 length: 15 residues. Germline CDR1 and CDR2: SGHRS and YFSETQ.